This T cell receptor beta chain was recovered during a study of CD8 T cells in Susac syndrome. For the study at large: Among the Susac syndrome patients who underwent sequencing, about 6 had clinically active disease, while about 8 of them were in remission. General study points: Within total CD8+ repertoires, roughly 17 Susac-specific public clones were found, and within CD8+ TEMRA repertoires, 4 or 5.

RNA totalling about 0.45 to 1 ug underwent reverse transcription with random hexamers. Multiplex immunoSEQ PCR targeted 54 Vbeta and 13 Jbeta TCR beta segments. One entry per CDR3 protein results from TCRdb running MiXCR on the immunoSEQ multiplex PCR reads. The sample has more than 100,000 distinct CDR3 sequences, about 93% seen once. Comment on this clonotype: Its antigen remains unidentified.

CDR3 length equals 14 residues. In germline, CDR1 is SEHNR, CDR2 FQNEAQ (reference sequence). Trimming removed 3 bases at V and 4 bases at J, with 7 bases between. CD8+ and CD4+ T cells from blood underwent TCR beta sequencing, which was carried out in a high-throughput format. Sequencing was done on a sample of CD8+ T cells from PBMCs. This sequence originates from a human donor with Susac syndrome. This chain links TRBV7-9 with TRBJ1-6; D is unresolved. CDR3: CASSLEQYNSPLHF. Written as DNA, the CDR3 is TGTGCCAGCAGCTTGGAACAATATAATTCACCCCTCCACTTT. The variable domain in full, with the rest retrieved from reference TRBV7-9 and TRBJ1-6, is DTGVSQNPRHKITKRGQNVTFRCDPISEHNRLYWYRQTLGQGPEFLTYFQNEAQLEKSRLLSDRFSAERPKGSFSTLEIQRTEQGDSAMYLCASSLEQYNSPLHFGNGTRLTVT.